This T cell receptor (beta chain) was sequenced for a study of regulatory T cells in long-lasting Graves disease. Building the TCR beta libraries relied on iRepertoire HTBI primers, and CDR3 regions underwent Arm-PCR. Each CDR3 protein is one row after TCRdb ran MiXCR on the multiplex PCR reads. The sample contains 400,000 to 500,000 distinct CDR3 sequences, 16% of which appear only once. Time point specified: newly diagnosed GD, antithyroid drugs for less than 3 months. The TCR library was prepared using RNA isolated from PBMCs. This clonotype was found a few times. The same data also contributed to another study, on T cells in Graves' hyperthyroidism and ophthalmopathy.

The TCR was taken from a woman in her twenties or thirties with Graves disease. The specimen was peripheral blood mononuclear cells (PBMCs), collected at new diagnosis, from a patient treated with antithyroid drugs.

The CDR3 nucleotides are TGCAGCGTTGCTAGCGGGAGGTACGGCCGTTACGAGCAGTACTTC. It translates to CSVASGRYGRYEQYF. This chain joins TRBV29-1 and TRBJ2-7; 11 bases match TRBD2. The V gene's germline CDR1 is SQVTM and CDR2 ANQGSEA. The ends lost 4 bases at V and 4 bases at J; junction bases unmatched: 9. The CDR3 runs 15 residues.